The TCR beta chain described here comes from a study of CD4 and CD8 cells across lung adenocarcinoma regions. TCRdb re-called the PCR reads with MiXCR, one entry per CDR3 protein. The table records some 10,000 distinct CDR3 sequences, 40% to 60% of them present only once. CDR3 length: 14 residues. Per germline, CDR1 SGHTA and CDR2 FQGNSA. Trimming left V 3 bases short and J 13 bases short, with 19 bases between. The patients had localized lung adenocarcinoma, a non-small cell subtype. The chain has TRBV7-2 and TRBJ2-4; no definite D call. What was sequenced was CD8+ T cells from the margin of a lung tumor. The TCR sequence derives from a male donor with lung adenocarcinoma. The CD4 and CD8 labels of this study may be unreliable. CDR3 DNA: TGTGCCAGCAGCTTCGCGAGGACCTACAATGAGCAGTACTTC. Residues: CASSFARTYNEQYF.